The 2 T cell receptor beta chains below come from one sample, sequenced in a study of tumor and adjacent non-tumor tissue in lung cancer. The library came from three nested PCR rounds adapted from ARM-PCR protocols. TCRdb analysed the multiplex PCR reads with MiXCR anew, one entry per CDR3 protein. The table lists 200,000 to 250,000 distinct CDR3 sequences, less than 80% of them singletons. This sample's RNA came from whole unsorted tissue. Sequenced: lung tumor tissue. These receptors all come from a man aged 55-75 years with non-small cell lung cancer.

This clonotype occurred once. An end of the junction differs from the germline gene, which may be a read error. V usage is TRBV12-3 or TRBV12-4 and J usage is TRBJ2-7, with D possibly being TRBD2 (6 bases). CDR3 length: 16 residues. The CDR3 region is CASSHLLGLAPYEQYF. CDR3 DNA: TGTGCCAGCAGTCATCTCCTGGGACTTGCACCCTACGAGCAATACTTC.

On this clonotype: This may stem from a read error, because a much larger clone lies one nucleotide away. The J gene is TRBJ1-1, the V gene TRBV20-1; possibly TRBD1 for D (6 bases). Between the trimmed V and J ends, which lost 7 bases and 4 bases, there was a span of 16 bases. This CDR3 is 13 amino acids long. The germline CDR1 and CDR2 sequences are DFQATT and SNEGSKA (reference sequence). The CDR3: CSVKSRGGTEAFF. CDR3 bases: TGCAGTGTTAAGAGTCGAGGGGGCACTGAAGCTTTCTTT.